Listed below are T cell receptor beta chains from one sample, sequenced in a study of T cell repertoires in urothelial bladder cancer. The assay was immunoSEQ multiplex PCR, and TCRdb's table has in-frame clones only and misses some. This sample has about 10,000 clones, with about 54% found just once. Source material: tumor-infiltrating cells from bladder cancer. The source of these receptors is a human donor with urothelial carcinoma. The CDR3 runs from the conserved cysteine through the conserved F or W. A D gene is named only where the DNA matches it firmly.

J	D	V	CDR3
TRBJ1-6	-	TRBV6-1	CASSEFDSPNSPLHF
TRBJ2-3	TRBD2	TRBV11-2	CASSLGTSGVTDTQYF
TRBJ1-2	-	TRBV10-3	CAISGGVRDKGYTF
TRBJ1-2	TRBD1	TRBV27	CASKLTPWDSSYGYTF
TRBJ2-2	TRBD2	TRBV6-5	CASSLVAGAGTGELFF
TRBJ2-7	-	TRBV6-5	CASSYFDEQYF
TRBJ1-2	-	TRBV7-9	CASSEARGYTF
TRBJ2-1	TRBD2	TRBV30	CALRLAGGNNEQFF
TRBJ1-3	-	TRBV30	CAWSAARPLRGNTIYF
TRBJ1-2	-	TRBV5-6	CASSLVGNGYTF
TRBJ2-1	TRBD1	TRBV9	CASSVGTGSSYNEQFF
TRBJ2-7	TRBD1	TRBV6-1	CASSEPGQGSYEQYF
TRBJ2-1	TRBD2	TRBV11-2	CASSHNRWGGSYNEQFF
TRBJ1-4	TRBD1	TRBV5-4	CASSPTGTGNEKLFF
TRBJ2-1	-	TRBV2	CASSDLGARTGLNNEQFF
TRBJ2-3	-	TRBV6-5	CASSYDILGSTQYF
TRBJ1-2	-	TRBV30	CAWSSGGHLKYRYGYTF
TRBJ1-4	TRBD1	TRBV5-1	CASSSQGTNEKLFF
TRBJ2-2	TRBD2	TRBV7-8	CASSPLAGANTGELFF
TRBJ2-4	-	TRBV5-6	CASSLGPGSIAKNIQYF
TRBJ1-1	-	TRBV19	CASSIFTGSNTEAFF
TRBJ1-4	-	TRBV21-1	CASAPQQADIPTNEKLFF
TRBJ1-5	-	TRBV2	CASSGGSNQPQHF
TRBJ1-2	-	TRBV5-1	CASSLVGRDGYTF
TRBJ2-3	-	TRBV5-1	CASSPPSLALPSTDTQYF
TRBJ1-3	-	TRBV19	CASSYDGTELFAIYF
TRBJ1-1	-	TRBV11-2	CASSLVNGASAAFF
TRBJ1-2	-	TRBV5-6	CASSLVGGYTF
TRBJ1-2	TRBD1	TRBV5-6	CASSLATGVGYTF
TRBJ2-3	TRBD2	TRBV7-2	CASSLVAASGGYTDTQYF
TRBJ2-3	-	TRBV11-2	CASSLVTDTQYF
TRBJ2-2	-	TRBV2	CASSFNTGELFF
TRBJ2-1	TRBD1	TRBV30	CAWSRGGSRNEQFF
TRBJ2-2	-	TRBV6-5	CASFGANTGELFF
TRBJ2-3	TRBD2	TRBV7-2	CASSNGGDTQYF
TRBJ2-2	-	TRBV30	CAWSVIINTGELFF
TRBJ1-2	-	TRBV5-5	CASSLESGYGYTF
TRBJ1-2	TRBD1	TRBV30	CAWRRWGDRGEEGYTF
TRBJ2-1	TRBD1	TRBV5-5	CASSQERSGTGRQQFF
TRBJ1-3	-	TRBV29-1	CSGRGDSGNTIYF
TRBJ1-2	TRBD1	TRBV29-1	CSVEDGTGLNYGYTF
TRBJ1-1	-	TRBV7-9	CASSPVTEAFF
TRBJ1-5	-	TRBV6-5	CASSYDRGQPQHF
TRBJ2-1	-	TRBV15	CATSGVRDTYNEQFF
TRBJ1-2	TRBD1	TRBV6-5	CASSYSGYLDRDGYTF
TRBJ1-4	TRBD1	TRBV4-2	CASSQEYRGATNEKLFF
TRBJ2-1	-	TRBV7-2	CASSLAQGVIYNEQFF
TRBJ1-6	-	TRBV25-1	CASSEATTSYNSPLHF
TRBJ2-1	TRBD2	TRBV12-5	CASGHRTERGLYNEQFF
TRBJ2-2	-	TRBV4-1	CASSQALGELFF
TRBJ1-1	-	TRBV15	CATSKNTVNTEAFF
TRBJ1-2	TRBD1	TRBV19	CASHSPGQGTDGYTF
TRBJ2-7	TRBD1	TRBV7-2	CASSLDRATYEQYF
TRBJ1-1	-	TRBV12-1	CASSFALPGAHTEAFF
TRBJ1-6	TRBD1	TRBV7-2	CASSPGTGTSYNSPLHF